This T cell receptor beta chain was documented in a study of shared clonotypes between healthy human individuals (TCRdb year 2020). The study in broad terms: The cohort comprised two women and a few men aged 18 to 49 years. For each donor, CD4 naive and CD4 memory were each run on three plates, CD8 naive on two plates, and CD8 memory on one plate. Blood TCR repertoires of several healthy adults were deeply sequenced to estimate repertoire size and the extent of clonotype sharing between individuals. Different laboratories and diverse techniques were used to prepare libraries and sequence TCR repertoires, to increase sequencing depth and limit assay-specific biases. Between about 0.9 and 8.9 billion PBMCs per donor were obtained by leukapheresis. Broader findings and caveats from the paper: Because the study included a small number of donors, the genetic and exposure-history diversity represented was limited. Naive subsets generally had larger estimated clonotype richness than memory subsets did. Rarefaction of sorted-subset datasets indicated incomplete sequencing despite the large sequencing depth. Across a few donors, 4.5% to 6.5% of naive CD4, more than 3% of naive CD8, approximately 2.5% of memory CD4, and approximately 0.4% of memory CD8 clonotypes were shared. Compared with non-shared clonotypes, clonotypes shared by all four sorted-subset donors had higher generation probabilities. Sampling was restricted to blood, and TCR repertoires in tissue are likely to differ from TCR repertoires in blood. Based on pairwise subsampling, the degree of clonotype sharing among donors was expected to be affected by sequencing depth.

To note about this clone: The antigen it recognizes is unknown. One base away there is no much larger clone; base qualities are not given.

V is cut back by 6 bases and J by 6 bases, with 10 bases in the junction unmatched. The CDR3 runs 14 residues from the cysteine to the phenylalanine. The retained sequence is limited to the CDR3, 42 bases, with the frame set at the first base. Based on the germline V gene (reference sequence), the CDR1 and CDR2 sequences are LNHDA and SQIVND. CD8 naive samples were obtained by positive selection for CCR7 among CD45RO-negative cells, yielding a CD45RA+CCR7+ population from which TemRA cells were excluded. Healthy HIV-negative adults with no recently reported acute infections or vaccinations were included as donors. Only Caucasian adults living in Nashville, Tennessee, USA were represented among the donors. Blood was collected by leukapheresis, and PBMCs were isolated by Ficoll-Histopaque density gradient centrifugation and then cryopreserved in liquid nitrogen vapor phase. Analytical flow cytometry was used to check the purity and quantity of every magnetically sorted T cell population. Each sorted fraction had its genomic DNA isolated and then quantified by UV absorbance on a Nanodrop 2000c.

Using the deep immunoSEQ assay, multiplex PCR amplified TCR CDR3 regions from genomic DNA. Extracted genomic DNA from each cell subset was spread evenly across all wells of several immunoSEQ 96-well plates, with each plate serving as a replicate. For sorted subsets, roughly 0.2 ug genomic DNA, equal to tens of thousands of T cell genomes, was loaded into each replicate PCR. The purified libraries were quantified using a Qubit 3.0 fluorometer, sized with a Bioanalyzer 2100, and then quantified again using the KAPA Library Quantification kit. Every immunoSEQ 96-well plate was sequenced on a dedicated single-read 150-cycle Illumina NextSeq 550 flow cell. Concerning the study's data processing: Because the immunoSEQ output held only junctional sequences and lacked quality scores, the filtering could not match the filtering applied to full-length reads. Sequences were annotated with PyIR, a Python wrapper for IgBLAST v1.9, and V/J genes and CDR3 were assigned using IMGT germline references. Reads were filtered out if the reads had weak V/J assignments (E-value above 1e-6), no CDR3, stop codons, out-of-frame junctions, or ambiguous translated residues. A V3J clonotype was defined by an identical inferred V gene, J gene, and CDR3 amino acid sequence. Percentage overlap between repertoires was calculated by dividing the number of shared unique clonotypes by the size of the smaller repertoire. Richness of each repertoire was evaluated using RTK rarefaction, the Chao1 estimator, and Recon v2.1 estimates of unobserved clonotypes. Generation probabilities for all TCRbeta clonotypes obtained by the gDNA method from four donors were computed using OLGA. TCRdb mirrors the immuneACCESS table, restricted to in-frame sequences. Some clones are absent from its copies; in checked studies, under half trace to an unresolved V gene, and the reason for the others is unknown. The DNA gave D and trimming, while V, J and clone size come from that table. This sample holds more than 2 million clones; roughly 93% were observed only once. The ten largest clones take up around 1.7% of the sample.

The specimen sequenced was naive CD8+ T cells from PBMCs. The sample's cell subset or site label, decoded: CD45RA+CCR7+. This chain joins TRBV19 to TRBJ2-7, with 8 bases matching TRBD1. This receptor was identified in a young man in good health. Some clones in this sample may be carry-over from other donors' samples. The DNA sequence is as follows: TGTGCCAGTAGCCCCGGGACAGGCTTATTCGAGCAGTACTTC. Its translation is CASSPGTGLFEQYF.